Below are 22 T cell receptor beta chains sequenced from a single sample in a study of graft-versus-host responses after intestinal transplantation. Sequencing was performed with immunoSEQ multiplex PCR; in TCRdb, only in-frame clones are kept and a portion is missing. The data show 80,000 to 95,000 clones, approximately 94% seen once. Antigens for these TCRs are unknown. The sample here was unstimulated CD8+ T cells sorted from spleen or lymph node cells, taken before intestinal transplant. These receptors were obtained from a human donor who received an intestinal transplant.

This chain links TRBV9 with TRBJ2-5; D is unclear. The germline V gene has CDR1 SGDLS and CDR2 YYNGEE. V shed 0 bases and J shed 4 bases, with 4 bases lying between them. This CDR3 has 12 amino acids. CDR3 in amino acids: CASSVGGETQYF. CDR3 nucleotide sequence: TGTGCCAGCAGCGTAGGCGGAGAGACCCAGTACTTC.

The chain employs TRBV6-5 and TRBJ2-3; 14 nucleotides align to TRBD2. V lost 4 bases, J lost 7 bases, and 4 bases stayed unmatched. Germline V gene lookup returns CDR1 MNHEY and CDR2 SVGAGI. CDR3 length equals 15 residues. Here the CDR3 DNA reads TGTGCCAGCAGTTTCTGGACTAGCGGGGGGAATACGCAGTATTTT. Amino acids: CASSFWTSGGNTQYF.

V gene TRBV6-6 combines with J gene TRBJ1-1; 10 bases are shared with TRBD1. The V gene end was trimmed by 8 bases and the J gene end by 3 bases; junction bases not matched to a gene: 12. This CDR3 spans 16 amino acids. CDR1 and CDR2 (germline): MNHNY, SVGAGI (reference sequence). The CDR3 loop reads CASLLPGQGRDTEAFF. CDR3 in DNA: TGTGCCAGCCTACTACCGGGACAGGGGAGGGACACTGAAGCTTTCTTT.

J is TRBJ2-5 and V is TRBV10-2; 7 nucleotides align to TRBD2. The last part of the DNA fits TRBJ2-7 better; the J call may be wrong. CDR1 and CDR2 from the germline V gene are WSHSY and SAAADI. The CDR3 is made up of 15 amino acids. The CDR3 DNA reads as TGCGCCAGCAGTGAGTCTTGGGGGGGAGGCGACGAGCAGTACTTC. Translating gives CASSESWGGGDEQYF.

The genes are TRBV9 and TRBJ2-1; 9 positions match TRBD2. The germline V gene has CDR1 SGDLS and CDR2 YYNGEE. The V gene end was trimmed by 4 bases and the J gene end by 4 bases; junction bases not matched to a gene: 12. The CDR3 has 17 amino acids. CDR3 sequence: CASSSRASGDEYNEQFF. In DNA, the CDR3 is TGTGCCAGCAGCTCGAGGGCTAGCGGGGACGAGTACAATGAGCAGTTCTTC.

This chain joins TRBV6-1 and TRBJ2-3; D is undetermined. This CDR3 contains 15 residues. Per the germline V gene, CDR1 is MNHNS and CDR2 is SASEGT. Trimming took 0 bases from V and 1 from J, leaving 8 bases between them. The CDR3 nucleotides are TGTGCCAGCAGTGAAGCAACATTCGGCACAGATACGCAGTATTTT. As protein: CASSEATFGTDTQYF.

The chain recombines TRBV11-2 with TRBJ2-2, with TRBD1 matching over 8 bases. The germline gives CDR1 SGHAT, CDR2 FQNNGV. The CDR3 sequence is 19 residues long. J lost 5 bases, V lost 0 bases, and 14 bases had no gene match. CDR3 nucleotides: TGTGCCAGCAGCTTAGACCCCTGGGGGGCAGGGGGCCGGACCGGGGAGCTGTTTTTT. It specifies CASSLDPWGAGGRTGELFF.

The chain joins TRBV29-1 to TRBJ1-2; D call uncertain. The CDR3 totals 10 residues. Per the germline V gene, CDR1 is SQVTM and CDR2 is ANQGSEA. The V end lost 4 bases, the J end lost 6 bases, and 6 bases lay between the germline ends. The CDR3 reads CSVGSDGYTF. CDR3 DNA: TGCAGCGTTGGGTCGGATGGCTACACCTTC.

This clone has more than one count but fewer than ten. This sequence joins TRBV27 and TRBJ1-1, with 7 bases identical to TRBD1. With 3 bases clipped from V and 0 bases from J, the junction kept 7 bases outside the gene matches. CDR1 and CDR2 (germline): MNHEY, SMNVEV (reference sequence). This CDR3 has 16 residues. CDR3 coding DNA: TGTGCCAGCAGTTTTGCAGGGGGTTCAATGAACACTGAAGCTTTCTTT. Its protein is CASSFAGGSMNTEAFF.

V is TRBV4-3 and J is TRBJ2-1, with 7 positions matching TRBD2. The ends lost 0 bases at V and 3 bases at J; junction bases unmatched: 5. This CDR3 is built from 16 residues. Germline CDR1 LGHNA, CDR2 YSLEER. The CDR3 DNA is TGCGCCAGCAGCCAAGACTCTACGGGGGGCTACAATGAGCAGTTCTTC. It yields the protein CASSQDSTGGYNEQFF.

The gene calls are TRBV6-5 and TRBJ1-4; TRBD1 aligns across 7 bases. The germline V gene encodes CDR1 MNHEY and CDR2 SVGAGI. V shed 5 bases and J 8 bases; nucleotides not matched to a gene: 8. This CDR3 is built from 14 residues. The CDR3 here is CASSKDREEEKLFF. The DNA for the CDR3 is TGTGCCAGCAGTAAAGACAGGGAGGAGGAAAAACTGTTTTTT.

This chain connects TRBV19 to TRBJ2-7, with TRBD1 identical over 8 bases. Losses at the gene ends were 4 bases for V and 0 bases for J; bases not matched to a gene: 8. The CDR3 length is 16 residues. Germline V gives CDR1 LNHDA, CDR2 SQIVND (reference sequence). This chain's CDR3 is CASSTETGAISYEQYF. In DNA, the CDR3 is TGTGCCAGTAGTACCGAGACAGGGGCGATCTCCTACGAGCAGTACTTC.

This clone appeared once. Other DNA sequences within the sample encode an identical CDR3. For the CDR3, the DNA is TGTGCCAGCAGCTTAGTGGCGGGGATTCGTTCACCCCTCCACTTT. It yields the protein CASSLVAGIRSPLHF. This chain links TRBV7-2 with TRBJ1-6; the D is unclear. The CDR3 runs to 15 residues. Germline CDR1 is SGHTA and CDR2 is FQGNSA. The ends were cut back, 1 base at V and 9 bases at J, with 13 bases in the middle.

The CDR3 protein is CASSRQGPHRGSFHYEQYF. The DNA for the CDR3 is TGTGCCAGCAGCAGGCAGGGTCCTCACAGGGGGTCATTTCACTACGAGCAGTACTTC. The genes are TRBV21-1 and TRBJ2-7; TRBD1, the table's D call, was not compared with the DNA. TRBV21-1 counts as a pseudogene. The length of the CDR3 is 19 residues.

The chain has TRBV7-2 and TRBJ1-1; 7 bases line up with TRBD1. Looked up from germline, CDR1 is SGHTA and CDR2 is FQGNSA. V dropped 6 bases and J dropped 8; count of bases not matched to a gene: 15. The CDR3 totals 15 residues. The CDR3 spells CASSFRDREGLEAFF. CDR3 nucleotides: TGTGCCAGCAGTTTTAGGGACAGAGAAGGTCTAGAAGCTTTCTTT.

The rearrangement links TRBV27 to TRBJ2-7, with D possibly matching TRBD2 (6 bases). The V gene lost 2 bases and the J gene lost 3 bases, with 11 bases spanning the gap. Germline V gives CDR1 MNHEY, CDR2 SMNVEV (reference sequence). The CDR3 consists of 14 residues. CDR3 nucleotides: TGTGCCAGCAGTTTAGAACAGGAGGGCTACGAGCAGTACTTC. Amino acid sequence: CASSLEQEGYEQYF.

The V gene is TRBV27, the J gene TRBJ2-7; D remains ambiguous. V was clipped by 7 bases and J by 1 base, with 11 bases between them. CDR3 length: 13 residues. The V gene's germline CDR1 is MNHEY and CDR2 SMNVEV (reference sequence). The CDR3 DNA reads TGTGCCAGCAAACACACCCAATCCTACGAGCAGTACTTC. Translated: CASKHTQSYEQYF.

The rearrangement joins TRBV27 to TRBJ1-2; 7 bases match TRBD1. Germline V CDR1 and CDR2: MNHEY, SMNVEV (reference sequence). CDR3 length equals 12 residues. V dropped 8 bases and J dropped 13; count of bases not matched to a gene: 13. The CDR3 bases are TGTGCCAGCGGATTGGTAACAGGGGCAGCCACCTTC. Amino acids: CASGLVTGAATF.

The V and J genes are TRBV11-3 and TRBJ2-1; possible D gene TRBD2, 5 bases. In germline, CDR1 is SGHNT, CDR2 YENEEA. The CDR3 length is 15 residues. V lost 4 bases, J lost 1 base, and 11 bases lay in between. The CDR3 bases are TGTGCCAGCAGCTCCCTTGGAGGATCCTACAATGAGCAGTTCTTC. Its protein product is CASSSLGGSYNEQFF.

V is TRBV6-1 and J is TRBJ2-7; a weak D match, TRBD1 (5 bases). Germline CDR1 MNHNS, CDR2 SASEGT. This CDR3 is built from 14 residues. Trimming removed 7 bases at V and 0 bases at J, with 13 bases between. The CDR3 sequence is CASNAPGFSYEQYF. For the CDR3, the DNA is TGTGCCAGCAATGCTCCAGGGTTCTCCTACGAGCAGTACTTC.

The J gene is TRBJ2-2, the V gene TRBV11-3, with D possibly TRBD2 on 5 matching bases. This CDR3 comprises 15 residues. The ends were cut back, 4 bases at V and 3 bases at J, with 12 bases in the middle. CDR1 is SGHNT, CDR2 YENEEA, per germline. CDR3: CASSSKQRDTGELFF. In DNA form, the CDR3 reads TGTGCCAGCAGCTCAAAACAGAGGGACACCGGGGAGCTGTTTTTT.

J is TRBJ2-7 and V is TRBV7-2; 7 positions agree with TRBD2. Germline CDR1 reads SGHTA; CDR2 reads FQGNSA. This CDR3 has 15 residues. V shed 1 base, J shed 0 bases, and the junction held 3 bases outside the gene matches. The CDR3 here is CASSLDGGSSYEQYF. CDR3 nucleotide sequence: TGTGCCAGCAGCTTAGACGGGGGGAGCTCCTACGAGCAGTACTTC.